This T cell receptor (beta chain) was sequenced during a study of blood T cell repertoires in COVID-19 (dated by TCRdb to about 2020). Background on the whole study: The collaborator samples originated in the United States, Italy and Spain and spanned the acute and convalescent phases of COVID-19. The repertoires were released in a freely available public database intended as a resource for research on the immune response to SARS-CoV-2. Deeply sampled blood TCRbeta repertoires from subjects exposed to, actively infected with, or recovered from COVID-19 were included in the dataset. Sample metadata almost always included a de-identified subject ID, COVID-19 status, age in years and sex. Where available, HLA class I and class II types were obtained from metadata supplied by the sample provider rather than from assay-based typing. Samples came from the ongoing ImmuneRACE study (first 160 participants) plus 1,254 subjects from 6 global collaborators. The material from the prospective study consisted of cDNA or gDNA derived from T cells, B-cell-depleted T cells, or PBMCs.

From a lookup of the germline V gene, CDR1 and CDR2 are MNHNS and SASEGT. V and J lose 0 bases and 1 base, and a span of 12 bases separates them. There are 16 amino acids in the CDR3, from cysteine to phenylalanine inclusive. Only CDR3 DNA is held: 48 bases, read in frame from base 1. TCRbeta CDR3 regions were amplified from genomic DNA using the immunoSEQ Assay, a bias-controlled multiplex PCR. On the study's bioinformatics: Nucleated cell counts per sample were estimated from amplification of reference gene primers within the assay. Sequence reads were collapsed and filtered to measure the absolute abundance of every unique TCRbeta CDR3 rearrangement. Productive Simpson clonality was computed per sample as the square root of Simpson's diversity index over productive rearrangements. TCRdb obtained this table from immuneACCESS and retained in-frame rearrangements with V and J assigned. These tables miss some clones; where compared with another copy, unresolved V genes account for less than half of the shortfall, and the remainder is unexplained. D and trimming come from the DNA, and the V and J calls and clone size come from that table. For this sample the table gives some 29,000 clones, of which around 89% were detected only once. Clones ranked in the top ten supply approximately 2.6% of the sample.

On the study overall, not on this receptor specifically: How much clinical and demographic metadata was included differed by source and by participant, and the metadata was provided uncurated.

Each collaborating institution followed its own protocols to collect whole blood in K2EDTA tubes. For TCRbeta analysis, collaborator samples were shipped as frozen whole blood, as isolated PBMCs, or as DNA extracted from either sample type. A word on this clone: What this receptor recognizes is not known. It has no much larger one-base neighbor in the sample; base qualities were not kept.

The sample was peripheral blood. The rearrangement combines TRBV6-1 with TRBJ1-2; too little of a D gene remains to name it. The TCR was taken from a human donor in a cohort sampled during active COVID-19. The CDR3: CASSEARFGSNYGYTF. The nucleotide sequence reads TGTGCCAGCAGTGAAGCGAGATTTGGGAGTAACTATGGCTACACCTTC.